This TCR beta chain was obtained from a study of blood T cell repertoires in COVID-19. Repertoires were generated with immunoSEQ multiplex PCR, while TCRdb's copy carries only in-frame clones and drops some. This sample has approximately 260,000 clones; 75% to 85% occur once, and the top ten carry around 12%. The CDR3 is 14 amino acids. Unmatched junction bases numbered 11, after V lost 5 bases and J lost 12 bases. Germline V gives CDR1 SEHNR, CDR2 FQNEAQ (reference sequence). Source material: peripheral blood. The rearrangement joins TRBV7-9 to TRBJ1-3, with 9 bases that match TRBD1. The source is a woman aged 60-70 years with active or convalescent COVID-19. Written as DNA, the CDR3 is TGTGCCAGCAGCGGAGGGGGACAGGGTGGTGGCATATATTTT. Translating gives CASSGGGQGGGIYF.